This TCR beta chain was sequenced for a study of T-cell reconstitution after alpha-beta-depleted transplantation in children. J lost 2 bases, V lost 3 bases, and 10 bases had no gene match. From germline, CDR1 is MNHEY and CDR2 SVGEGT. This CDR3 comprises 17 residues. Unique molecular identifiers were built into the TCRbeta library. MiXCR, run by TCRdb on the PCR reads, gives a single entry per CDR3 protein. The top ten clones hold less than 5% of a sample with more than 550,000 distinct CDR3 sequences, over 9.5% of them seen once. The chain has TRBV6-2 or TRBV6-3 and TRBJ2-4; 7 bases agree with TRBD2. The sequence derives from a human donor who donated a stem cell graft to a child with acute myeloid leukemia. Sequencing was performed on PBMCs from the stem cell graft donor, taken from the stem cell graft. The CDR3 region is CASSYPSGIGPKNIQYF. For the CDR3, the DNA is TGTGCCAGCAGTTATCCCAGCGGGATTGGCCCCAAAAACATTCAGTACTTC.